This TCR beta chain was found in a study of control samples from healthy donors and cancer patients. CDR3 length equals 11 residues. The germline V gene encodes CDR1 LGHNA and CDR2 YNFKEQ. V was trimmed by 4 bases and J by 4 bases, leaving 2 bases between them. This clone was observed once. This table comes from immunoSEQ multiplex PCR, and its TCRdb copy is limited to in-frame clones, with some not included. The data show tens of thousands of clones, 87% seen once. The chain uses TRBV4-2 and TRBJ2-1; the D is unclear. The sample was blood. This TCR came from a woman aged 45-59 years in good health. The CDR3 protein is CASSLYNEQFF. Written as DNA, the CDR3 is TGTGCCAGCAGCCTGTACAATGAGCAGTTCTTC.